Each of the 20 T cell receptor beta chains below was sequenced from the same sample in a study of cytomegalovirus exposure and HLA in healthy donors. Researchers ran the PCR with 60 Vbeta and 13 Jbeta primers. Using immunoSEQ multiplex PCR, the repertoire was profiled, and TCRdb retains in-frame clones only, with some absent. The sample records roughly 130,000 clones, 79% being singletons. The sequenced material came from PBMCs. The receptors originated from a man younger than 35 in good health and CMV-seronegative.

This clone was seen once. This chain connects TRBV4-2 to TRBJ1-1; D is undetermined. Between the trimmed V and J ends, which lost 4 bases and 2 bases, there was a span of 11 bases. Germline loops: CDR1 LGHNA, CDR2 YNFKEQ. The CDR3 is 14 residues long. In DNA, the CDR3 is TGTGCCAGCAGCCGTCGGGATTTCAACACTGAAGCTTTCTTT. Translation gives CASSRRDFNTEAFF.

This chain connects TRBV7-9 to TRBJ2-7; 7 nucleotides match TRBD2. Germline trimming cut 8 bases from V and 3 bases from J; bases unmatched to any gene: 10. The CDR3 totals 14 residues. Germline V CDR1 and CDR2: SEHNR, FQNEAQ (reference sequence). The CDR3 sequence is CASARAGQFYEQYF. Written as DNA, the CDR3 is TGTGCCAGCGCTCGAGCGGGGCAATTCTACGAGCAGTACTTC.

This chain uses TRBV19 with TRBJ2-7; 10 nucleotides line up with TRBD1. V shed 5 bases, J shed 1 base, and the junction held 5 bases outside the gene matches. Germline V lookup: CDR1 LNHDA, CDR2 SQIVND (reference sequence). The length of the CDR3 is 15 residues. The CDR3 is CASSGGTGVSYEQYF. The CDR3 coding sequence is TGTGCCAGTAGTGGGGGGACAGGGGTATCCTACGAGCAGTACTTC.

In its sample, this clone was seen a few times. The chain combines TRBV7-6 with TRBJ2-3; no clear D. The V gene's germline CDR1 is SGHVS and CDR2 FNYEAQ. This CDR3 region has 13 residues. The V and J ends lost 3 bases and 4 bases respectively, with 8 bases between them. The DNA of the CDR3 is TGTGCCAGCAGCTTGGATGAGGCAGATACGCAGTATTTT. Translation: CASSLDEADTQYF.

The chain joins TRBV6-5 to TRBJ2-1; D uncertain. Per the germline V gene, CDR1 is MNHEY and CDR2 is SVGAGI. Deletions cut 0 bases from V and 4 bases from J, with 7 bases between. The CDR3 has 14 amino acids. In nucleotides, the CDR3 is TGTGCCAGCAGTTACTCGATGCAGTACAATGAGCAGTTCTTC. Translated: CASSYSMQYNEQFF.

This chain joins TRBV28 and TRBJ1-1, with a tentative D call TRBD1 (6 bases). This CDR3 spans 14 amino acids. Trimming shortened V by 4 bases and J by 4 bases, and 13 bases separated the two germline ends. CDR1 is MDHEN and CDR2 is SYDVKM in the germline V gene. The CDR3 nucleotides read TGTGCCAGCAGTTCCGCACAGGGCGGCACTGAAGCTTTCTTT. Translated: CASSSAQGGTEAFF.

CDR3 protein: CASSLLRGETEAFF. In DNA, the CDR3 is TGTGCCAGCAGCTTACTCAGGGGAGAGACTGAAGCTTTCTTT. The gene calls are TRBV7-2 and TRBJ1-1, with a weak D call TRBD1 (6 bases). The germline gives CDR1 SGHTA, CDR2 FQGNSA. This CDR3 is built from 14 residues. V was cut by 2 bases and J by 5 bases, with 12 bases left in between.

This clone was seen a handful of times. V usage is TRBV7-8 and J usage is TRBJ1-2; the match to TRBD1 covers 7 bases. The CDR3 runs to 13 residues. J lost 8 bases, V lost 5 bases, and 8 bases had no gene match. In germline, CDR1 is SGHVS, CDR2 FQNEAQ. The CDR3 loop reads CASSHGTARGYTF. CDR3 nucleotides: TGTGCCAGCAGCCACGGGACAGCCAGGGGCTACACCTTC.

This clone showed up just a few times. V is TRBV5-4 and J is TRBJ2-7; 10 bases match TRBD1. Trimming took 4 bases from V and 1 from J; bases not matched to a gene: 5. Germline assignment: CDR1 SGHNT and CDR2 YYREEE (reference sequence). The CDR3 spans 15 residues. The CDR3 region has the DNA TGTGCCAGCAGCCGCCGGGACAGGGGTTCCTACGAGCAGTACTTC. The encoded protein is CASSRRDRGSYEQYF.

In DNA form, the CDR3 reads TGTGCTAGTGGGCAGACCGGGACAGGGGGCTCGGCTTTCTTT. Translated, it gives CASGQTGTGGSAFF. The V and J genes are TRBV12-5 and TRBJ1-1, with TRBD1 matching over 12 bases. From germline, CDR1 is LGHNT and CDR2 FRNRAP. V was clipped by 6 bases and J by 11 bases; unmatched bases: 10. This CDR3 contains 14 residues.

The chain is built from TRBV6-1 and TRBJ1-1; weak D call: TRBD1 (6 bases). The length of the CDR3 is 11 residues. Germline CDR1 MNHNS, CDR2 SASEGT. V lost 8 bases and J lost 11, with 15 bases in between. CDR3 DNA: TGTGCCAGCCACGGGGGGGCCCGCGCTTTCTTT. Translation: CASHGGARAFF.

V is TRBV4-2 and J is TRBJ2-3; 11 nucleotides match TRBD2. The CDR3 extends over 19 amino acids. V lost 3 bases to trimming and J lost 1 base; unmatched junction nucleotides: 12. Germline V gene sequence: CDR1 LGHNA, CDR2 YNFKEQ. The CDR3, as DNA: TGTGCCAGCAGCCATGGGCAGGTAGCGGGGGGGAGCGGCACAGATACGCAGTATTTT. It specifies CASSHGQVAGGSGTDTQYF.

The chain uses TRBV30 and TRBJ1-1; maybe TRBD1 (5 bases). The ends were cut back, 0 bases at V and 4 bases at J, with 12 bases in the middle. Per the germline V gene, CDR1 is GTSNPN and CDR2 is SVGIG (reference sequence). The CDR3 loop spans 14 amino acids. CDR3 DNA sequence: TGTGCCTGGAGTGTACGGGGGGAAGGCACTGAAGCTTTCTTT. Translated: CAWSVRGEGTEAFF.

This clone appeared once. V and J are TRBV6-1 and TRBJ1-1, with 7 bases aligning to TRBD1. The CDR3 extends over 15 amino acids. The trim removed 8 bases at V and 4 bases at J, leaving 13 bases unmatched. Germline-derived CDR1 and CDR2 are MNHNS and SASEGT. The CDR3 sequence is CASLPGRQGGTEAFF. CDR3 in DNA: TGTGCCAGCCTACCGGGGAGACAGGGTGGCACTGAAGCTTTCTTT.

The V and J genes are TRBV5-1 and TRBJ1-3, with 8 bases identical to TRBD1. The length of the CDR3 is 16 residues. CDR1 and CDR2 from the germline V gene are SGHRS and YFSETQ. V shed 4 bases and J 0 bases; nucleotides not matched to a gene: 6. The CDR3 nucleotides are TGCGCCAGCAGCCGGGACAGGCTACCCTCTGGAAACACCATATATTTT. It translates to CASSRDRLPSGNTIYF. Combining the CDR3 with reference TRBV5-1 and TRBJ1-3 gives the whole variable domain KAGVTQTPRYLIKTRGQQVTLSCSPISGHRSVSWYQQTPGQGLQFLFEYFSETQRNKGNFPGRFSGRQFSNSRSEMNVSTLELGDSALYLCASSRDRLPSGNTIYFGEGSWLTVV.

This chain connects TRBV2 to TRBJ1-2; 8 nucleotides match TRBD1. The germline V gene encodes CDR1 SNHLY and CDR2 FYNNEI. CDR3 length: 16 residues. The V and J ends lost 4 bases and 4 bases, in that order; junction bases with no gene match: 11. The CDR3 sequence: CASSGPGDRIFYGYTF. The CDR3 region has the DNA TGTGCCAGCAGTGGCCCTGGGGACAGGATATTCTATGGCTACACCTTC.

The chain joins TRBV11-2 to TRBJ2-2, with D tentatively TRBD1 (6 bases). The germline V and J ends were trimmed by 2 bases and 4 bases, with 17 bases remaining between them. Looked up from germline, CDR1 is SGHAT and CDR2 is FQNNGV. The CDR3 totals 17 residues. The CDR3 region has the DNA TGTGCCAGCAGCTTATTGCCCCTGGGGGCACCCACCGGGGAGCTGTTTTTT. Translation gives CASSLLPLGAPTGELFF.

V is TRBV5-8 and J is TRBJ1-2, with 10 bases identical to TRBD1. The CDR3 is made up of 16 amino acids. Germline V gene sequence: CDR1 SGHTS, CDR2 YDEGEE. V lost 3 bases, J lost 0 bases, and 5 bases stayed unmatched. The CDR3 here is CASSSPGQGPNYGYTF. CDR3 nucleotides: TGTGCCAGCAGCTCTCCGGGACAGGGGCCTAACTATGGCTACACCTTC.

This clone is a singleton in its sample. The chain combines TRBV7-2 with TRBJ1-5; D not certain. With 5 bases removed from V and 5 bases from J, the gap between germline ends came to 16 bases. CDR3 length: 15 amino acids. In germline, CDR1 is SGHTA, CDR2 FQGNSA. CDR3: CASSPRPSPDQPQHF. CDR3 coding DNA: TGTGCCAGCAGCCCGAGGCCCTCCCCCGATCAGCCCCAGCATTTT.

The chain couples TRBV27 to TRBJ2-7; possibly TRBD2 for D (6 bases). From germline, CDR1 is MNHEY and CDR2 SMNVEV (reference sequence). V lost 4 bases, J lost 7 bases, and 23 bases lay in between. This CDR3 has 16 residues. CDR3 residues: CASSSYGPGIRGEQYF. CDR3 nucleotide sequence: TGTGCCAGCAGTTCATACGGCCCGGGAATCCGGGGGGAGCAGTACTTC.